This T cell receptor beta chain was recovered during a study of early T cells in non-severe SARS-CoV-2 infection. At the level of the study: Sequencing of unsorted whole blood was done on bulk RNA, leaving chains unpaired. Regarding the study as a whole: Missing private and CD4 specificities, VDJdb matching favored anti-spike CD8 responses.

At least ten counts were recorded for this clonotype. The target antigen is unknown. Attachment of unique molecular identifiers to individual cDNA molecules was performed. MiXCR, run by TCRdb on the 5' RACE reads, gives a single entry per CDR3 protein. The table shows tens of thousands of distinct CDR3 sequences, with 5.5% to 6.5% occurring only once. V lost 10 bases, J lost 8 bases, and 23 bases lay in between. The length of the CDR3 is 14 residues. The germline V gene has CDR1 MNHNS and CDR2 SASEGT. The sequencing input was whole blood. The receptor's source is an adult who was a healthcare worker with PCR-confirmed SARS-CoV-2 infection or an uninfected control (not recorded which). This rearrangement joins TRBV6-1 to TRBJ1-2; D might be TRBD1 (5 bases). The CDR3 sequence: CATDALGGSSGYTF. CDR3 sequence (DNA): TGTGCCACCGATGCCCTCGGGGGGTCTAGCGGCTACACCTTC.